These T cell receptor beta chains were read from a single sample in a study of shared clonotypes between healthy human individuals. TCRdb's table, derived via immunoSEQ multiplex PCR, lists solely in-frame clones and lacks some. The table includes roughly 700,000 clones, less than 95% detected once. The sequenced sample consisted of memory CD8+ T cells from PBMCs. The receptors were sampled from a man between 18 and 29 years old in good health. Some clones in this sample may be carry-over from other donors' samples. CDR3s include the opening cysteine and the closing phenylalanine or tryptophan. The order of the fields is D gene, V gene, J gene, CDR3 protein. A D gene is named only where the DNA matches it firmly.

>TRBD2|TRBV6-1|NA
CASSLLAGNYEQYF
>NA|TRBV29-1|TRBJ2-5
CSVQGETQYF
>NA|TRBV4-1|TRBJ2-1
CASSQEAIEGYNEQFF
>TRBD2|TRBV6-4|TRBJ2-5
CASSDSTIAGALETQYF
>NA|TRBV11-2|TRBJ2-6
CASSLDPAYRSSGANVLTF
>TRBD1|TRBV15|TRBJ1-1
CATSVRDRSNTEAFF
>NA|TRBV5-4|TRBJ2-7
CASSEGTYEQYF
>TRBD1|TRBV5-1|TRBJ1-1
CASTYYGQGEAFF
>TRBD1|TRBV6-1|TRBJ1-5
CASKGTVNQPQHF
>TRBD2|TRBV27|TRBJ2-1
CASSPGTSAPFQFF
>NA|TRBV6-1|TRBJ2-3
CASSAGAWAYF
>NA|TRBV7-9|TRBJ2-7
CASSSGEPGGEQYF
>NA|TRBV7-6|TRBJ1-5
CASSPTTGRGFPQHF
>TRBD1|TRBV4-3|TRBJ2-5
CASSHHRQGARETQYF
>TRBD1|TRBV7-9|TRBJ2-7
CASSLFPTGDDYEQYF
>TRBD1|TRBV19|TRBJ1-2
CASTTQGVDGYTF
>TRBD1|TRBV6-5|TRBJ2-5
CASSYDRGVETQYF
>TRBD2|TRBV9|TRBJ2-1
CASSVVTSGLNEQFF
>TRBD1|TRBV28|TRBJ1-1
CASRTRDRVSGTEAFF
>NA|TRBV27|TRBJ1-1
CASSLVVNTEAFF
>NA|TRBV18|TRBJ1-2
CASSPPDSFYGYTF
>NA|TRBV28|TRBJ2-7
CASRLLGTGYEQYF
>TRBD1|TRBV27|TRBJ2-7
CASSLGTGAGEQYF
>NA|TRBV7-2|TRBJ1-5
CASSLDGSYSNQPQHF
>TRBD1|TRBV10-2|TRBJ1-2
CASSEDRVNGYTF
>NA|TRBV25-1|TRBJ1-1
CASSWGGETEAFF
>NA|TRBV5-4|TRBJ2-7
CASSLGRGEQYF
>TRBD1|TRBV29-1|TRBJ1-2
CSVEGQGPGGYTF
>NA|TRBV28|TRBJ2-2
CASSLAGWSPGELFF
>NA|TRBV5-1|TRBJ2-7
CASTTFPGSYEQYF
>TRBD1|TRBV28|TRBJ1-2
CASSLQRTGGGYTF
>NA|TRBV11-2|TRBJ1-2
CASSSRDSPDPYGYTF
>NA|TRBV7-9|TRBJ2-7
CASSASPSANSYEQYF
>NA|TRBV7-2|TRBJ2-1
CASTSGPAGRVYNEQFF
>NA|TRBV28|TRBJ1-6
CASRQLRNSPLHF
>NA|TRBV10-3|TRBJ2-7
CAISDIQENLYEQYF
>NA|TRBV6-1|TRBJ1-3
CASSEWGVPGNTIYF
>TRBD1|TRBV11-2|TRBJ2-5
CASSRQGWETQYF
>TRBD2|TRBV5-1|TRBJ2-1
CASSSALAGGSDEQFF
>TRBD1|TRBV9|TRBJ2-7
CASSAGQAGYEQYF
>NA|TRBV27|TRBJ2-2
CASSSSKNTGELFF
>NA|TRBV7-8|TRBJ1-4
CASSLEGEKLFF